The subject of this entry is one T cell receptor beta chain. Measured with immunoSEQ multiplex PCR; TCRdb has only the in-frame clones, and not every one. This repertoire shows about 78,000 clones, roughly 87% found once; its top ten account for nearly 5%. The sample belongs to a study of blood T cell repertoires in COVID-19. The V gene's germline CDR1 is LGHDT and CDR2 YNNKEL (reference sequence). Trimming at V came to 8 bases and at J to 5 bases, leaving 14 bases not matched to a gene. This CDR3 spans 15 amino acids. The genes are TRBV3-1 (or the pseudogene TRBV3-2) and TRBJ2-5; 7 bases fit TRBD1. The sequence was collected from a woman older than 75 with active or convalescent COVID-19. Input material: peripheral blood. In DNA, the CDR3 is TGTGCCAGCTCGCTGACAGGGCGGTTGGGGGAGACCCAGTACTTC. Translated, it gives CASSLTGRLGETQYF.